A selection of T cell receptor beta chains follows, all from one sample in a study of cytomegalovirus exposure and HLA in healthy donors. Data came from immunoSEQ multiplex PCR; TCRdb stores just in-frame clones and leaves some out. This table holds 140,000 to 150,000 clones, 78% found once. The sequenced sample consisted of PBMCs. The receptors come from a man between 35 and 55 years old in good health and CMV-seropositive. Both conserved end residues are part of each CDR3. A D gene is named only where the DNA matches it firmly. Not all rows give a size; the values are once, few, many and, for expanded clones, a class.

v_call	clone_size	j_call	d_call	cdr3_nt	cdr3_aa
TRBV29-1	.	TRBJ1-2	.	TGCAGCCTCTGGAGGGCCCCGTATGGCTACACCTTC	CSLWRAPYGYTF
TRBV27	.	TRBJ2-7	.	TGTGCCAGCAGTTTAAAAATAGGAGGGGGGGGCTACGAGCAGTACTTC	CASSLKIGGGGYEQYF
TRBV15	.	TRBJ2-5	.	TGTGCCACCCAACCCCGGGGAGTCCAAGAGACCCAGTACTTC	CATQPRGVQETQYF
TRBV5-4	once	TRBJ1-2	TRBD1	TGTGCCAGCACTCTAAGACAGGGGGACTTTCTTCTCTATGGCTACACCTTC	CASTLRQGDFLLYGYTF
TRBV6-4	.	TRBJ2-1	.	TGTGCCAGCAGTCCCGGGACTTCGTACAATGAGCAGTTCTTC	CASSPGTSYNEQFF
TRBV10-3	.	TRBJ2-7	TRBD2	TGTGTCATCAGTGACGGACTAGCTGGGGCCTACGAGCAGTACTTC	CVISDGLAGAYEQYF
TRBV9	.	TRBJ2-7	.	TGTGCCAGCAGCCCGTCCTCCTACGAGCAGTACTTC	CASSPSSYEQYF
TRBV14	.	TRBJ2-1	.	TGTGCCAGCAGCCAAGAAGTAGTGTACAATGAGCAGTTCTTC	CASSQEVVYNEQFF
TRBV28	.	TRBJ2-5	TRBD1	TGTGCCAGCAGTTTCCTCCGACAGGGGCAAGAGACCCAGTACTTC	CASSFLRQGQETQYF
TRBV12-5	.	TRBJ2-1	.	TGTGCTAGTGGTGCCGAGTCTGGTGAGCAGTTCTTC	CASGAESGEQFF
TRBV19	.	TRBJ2-1	TRBD2	TGTGCCAGTAGTGGGCGGGGGGAGACAATGGGGTTCAATGAGCAGTTCTTC	CASSGRGETMGFNEQFF